This passage covers 5 T cell receptor beta chains from one sample sequenced in a study of T-cell memory formation after mild COVID-19. Via MiXCR, TCRdb re-called the 5' RACE reads, giving one row per CDR3 protein. The sample has 300,000 or so distinct CDR3 sequences, roughly 17% seen once; the top ten hold around 23%. Sequenced sample: PBMCs or a T cell subset sorted from them (not recorded which). The source is a man between 18 and 29 years old who had mild COVID-19 (a few samples of this study predate the infection). Cell type and time point are not known.

This clonotype came up a few times. This chain links TRBV6-5 with TRBJ1-1; perhaps TRBD1 as D (5 bases). V lost 5 bases and J lost 5, with 15 bases in between. Germline CDR1 and CDR2: MNHEY and SVGAGI. The CDR3 has 14 residues. CDR3 protein: CASSPRGVQTEAFF. The CDR3 DNA sequence: TGTGCCAGCAGTCCCCGGGGGGTTCAGACTGAAGCTTTCTTT.

This clonotype was picked up a small number of times. This chain connects TRBV7-9 to TRBJ2-1; the D is unclear. V was pared by 7 bases and J by 0 bases, with 4 bases between. The CDR3 covers 12 residues. Looked up from germline, CDR1 is SEHNR and CDR2 is FQNEAQ (reference sequence). The CDR3 here is CASTPSYNEQFF. The CDR3 region has the DNA TGTGCCAGCACGCCCTCCTACAATGAGCAGTTCTTC.

The chain is built from TRBV15 and TRBJ1-3, with D tentatively TRBD1 (5 bases). This CDR3 is built from 18 residues. The germline V gene encodes CDR1 LNHNV and CDR2 YYDKDF (reference sequence). V lost 2 bases and J 4 bases, leaving 21 bases between the germline ends. The CDR3 loop reads CATSRRLTGLRFGNTIYF. The CDR3 bases are TGTGCCACCAGCAGACGGCTAACAGGCCTCCGTTTCGGAAACACCATATATTTT.

In its sample, this clonotype was seen a few times. J is TRBJ2-5 and V is TRBV4-1; D is ambiguous. Trimming left V 2 bases short and J 4 bases short, with 8 bases between. The CDR3 runs 13 residues. The germline V gene encodes CDR1 MGHRA and CDR2 YSYEKL. The CDR3 region is CASSQWVSETQYF. Written as DNA, the CDR3 is TGCGCCAGCAGCCAATGGGTGTCAGAGACCCAGTACTTC.

The chain links TRBV5-1 to TRBJ1-1; possible D gene TRBD1, 6 bases. The V and J ends lost 0 bases and 2 bases respectively, with 20 bases between them. Germline V gene data show CDR1 as SGHRS and CDR2 as YFSETQ. The CDR3 has 18 amino acids. In nucleotides, the CDR3 is TGCGCCAGCAGCTTGGCCGGAGGCCTTAGAGGGGGAAACACTGAAGCTTTCTTT. This gives the protein CASSLAGGLRGGNTEAFF.